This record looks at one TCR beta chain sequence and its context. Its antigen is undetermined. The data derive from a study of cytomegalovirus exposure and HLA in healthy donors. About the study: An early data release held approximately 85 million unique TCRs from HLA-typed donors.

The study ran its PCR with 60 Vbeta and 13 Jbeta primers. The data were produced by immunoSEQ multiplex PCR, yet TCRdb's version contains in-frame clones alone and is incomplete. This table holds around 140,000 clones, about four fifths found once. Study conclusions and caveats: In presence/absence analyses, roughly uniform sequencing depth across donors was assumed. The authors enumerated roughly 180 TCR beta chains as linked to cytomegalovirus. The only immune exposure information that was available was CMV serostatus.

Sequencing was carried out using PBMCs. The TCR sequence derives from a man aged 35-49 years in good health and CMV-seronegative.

The CDR3, as DNA: TGTGCCAGCTCACCGGCAGGAAACTATGGCTACACCTTC. The encoded protein is CASSPAGNYGYTF. The chain couples TRBV18 to TRBJ1-2; D ambiguous. The V end was cut by 3 bases, the J end by 2 bases, with 7 bases between. The germline V gene has CDR1 KGHSH and CDR2 LQKENI. The CDR3 covers 13 residues.